Each of the 19 T cell receptor beta chains below was sequenced from the same sample in a study of blood T cell repertoires in COVID-19. The repertoire was sequenced with immunoSEQ multiplex PCR; TCRdb's copy has only in-frame clones and lacks some. This table holds around 260,000 clones, approximately 90% found once. Sequencing used peripheral blood. All receptors derive from a man between 18 and 29 years old with active or convalescent COVID-19.

This chain joins TRBV5-4 and TRBJ1-2, with D maybe TRBD1 (5 bases). Germline lookup yields CDR1 SGHNT and CDR2 YYREEE (reference sequence). Trimming stripped 4 bases from V and 5 bases from J, with 21 bases between. The length of the CDR3 is 16 residues. CDR3 in amino acids: CASSPTGWGGQYGYTF. DNA of the CDR3: TGTGCCAGCAGCCCTACGGGCTGGGGCGGACAATATGGCTACACCTTC.

V is TRBV21-1 and J is TRBJ2-5; the table's TRBD1 call for D was not verified on the DNA. TRBV21-1 is termed a pseudogene. The CDR3 totals 14 residues. The CDR3 coding sequence is TGTGCCAGAGCCGACCCCAGGGCCCAAGAGACCCAGTACTTC. Translated: CARADPRAQETQYF.

The rearrangement links TRBV9 to TRBJ1-4; 7 nucleotides match TRBD1. The germline V gene has CDR1 SGDLS and CDR2 YYNGEE. V shed 2 bases and J 3 bases; nucleotides not matched to a gene: 4. The CDR3 is made up of 15 amino acids. The CDR3 DNA sequence: TGTGCCAGCAGCGTGGCCGGGACAGCTAATGAAAAACTGTTTTTT. It encodes CASSVAGTANEKLFF.

This clone showed up just once. The V call is TRBV13, the J call TRBJ2-1; no clear D. The CDR3 loop spans 12 amino acids. Trimming pared 2 bases from V and 10 bases from J, leaving 9 bases between. Germline CDR1 and CDR2: PRHDT and FYEKMQ (reference sequence). The CDR3 here is CASSLLVPEQFF. CDR3 coding DNA: TGTGCCAGCAGCTTATTAGTTCCGGAGCAGTTCTTC.

The J gene is TRBJ2-3, the V gene TRBV5-1, with 9 nucleotides matching TRBD2. Per the germline V gene, CDR1 is SGHRS and CDR2 is YFSETQ. Trimming cost V 0 bases and J 6 bases; bases outside gene matches: 14. The CDR3 runs 18 residues. This chain's CDR3 is CASSLVGLAGAIGDTQYF. Here the CDR3 DNA reads TGCGCCAGCAGCTTGGTTGGGTTAGCGGGGGCCATCGGGGATACGCAGTATTTT.

As concerns this clone: This sample also contains other DNA sequences that code for the same CDR3. The V gene is TRBV12-3 or TRBV12-4, the J gene TRBJ1-1; TRBD1 agrees at 7 bases. With 3 bases clipped from V and 4 bases from J, the junction kept 2 bases outside the gene matches. The CDR3 has 13 amino acids. The CDR3 loop is CASSLTGSTEAFF. The CDR3, as DNA: TGTGCCAGCAGTTTGACAGGGTCCACTGAAGCTTTCTTT.

This CDR3 is CASSPLGLSGGDTQYF. The CDR3, as DNA: TGCGCCAGCAGCCCTCTGGGCCTCTCAGGAGGCGATACGCAGTATTTT. The V call is TRBV5-1, the J call TRBJ2-3, with TRBD2 as a possible D gene (5 bases). The CDR3 has 16 residues. V was shortened by 4 bases and J by 6 bases, with 21 bases between the two germline ends. CDR1 is SGHRS, CDR2 YFSETQ, per germline.

The V call is TRBV6-4, the J call TRBJ2-2; 8 bases fit TRBD2. V trimming: 5 bases; J trimming: 3 bases; junction bases outside the gene matches: 2. Germline lookup yields CDR1 MRHNA and CDR2 SNTAGT. This CDR3 is built from 14 residues. The CDR3 nucleotides read TGTGCCAGCAGTTTACTAGCGGACACCGGGGAGCTGTTTTTT. Translation: CASSLLADTGELFF.

This rearrangement joins TRBV7-2 to TRBJ1-4; no definite D call. V shed 5 bases and J shed 7 bases, with 17 bases lying between them. CDR3 size: 15 residues. CDR1 is SGHTA and CDR2 is FQGNSA in the germline V gene. Here the CDR3 DNA reads TGTGCCAGCAGCCCGGGGTGGCGAGAGGGTGAAAAACTGTTTTTT. Its translation: CASSPGWREGEKLFF.

The chain carries TRBV28 and TRBJ1-1, with D perhaps matching TRBD1 (5 bases). The V end lost 10 bases, the J end lost 5 bases, and 11 bases lay between the germline ends. CDR3 size: 11 residues. Germline-derived CDR1 and CDR2 are MDHEN and SYDVKM. The CDR3 coding sequence is TGTGCCACCCAGGGTCTTACTGAAGCTTTCTTT. Translation: CATQGLTEAFF. Complete variable domain (other parts from reference TRBV28 and TRBJ1-1): DVKVTQSSRYLVKRTGEKVFLECVQDMDHENMFWYRQDPGLGLRLIYFSYDVKMKEKGDIPEGYSVSREKKERFSLILESASTNQTSMYLCATQGLTEAFFGQGTRLTVV.

This sequence joins TRBV12-3 or TRBV12-4 and TRBJ2-2; D may be TRBD2 (5 bases). The CDR3 spans 13 residues. Trimming cost V 6 bases and J 0 bases, with 5 bases left between them. CDR3 coding DNA: TGTGCCAGCAGGGACTCGAACACCGGGGAGCTGTTTTTT. Protein sequence: CASRDSNTGELFF.

This clone is a singleton in its sample. V usage is TRBV7-9 and J usage is TRBJ2-1, with D maybe TRBD1 (6 bases). CDR3 length equals 15 residues. Per germline, CDR1 SEHNR and CDR2 FQNEAQ (reference sequence). V was clipped by 5 bases and J by 0 bases, with 11 bases between them. CDR3 sequence: CASSKEDSSYNEQFF. For the CDR3, the DNA is TGTGCCAGCAGCAAAGAGGACAGCTCCTACAATGAGCAGTTCTTC. Based on the CDR3 plus reference TRBV7-9 and TRBJ2-1, the full variable domain is DTGVSQNPRHKITKRGQNVTFRCDPISEHNRLYWYRQTLGQGPEFLTYFQNEAQLEKSRLLSDRFSAERPKGSFSTLEIQRTEQGDSAMYLCASSKEDSSYNEQFFGPGTRLTVL.

The chain is built from TRBV6-5 and TRBJ2-2; possibly TRBD1 for D (6 bases). The CDR3 has 15 amino acids. Trimming took 8 bases from V and 8 from J, leaving 21 bases between them. CDR1 is MNHEY and CDR2 is SVGAGI in the germline V gene. Here the CDR3 DNA reads TGTGCCAGCCTGGGGACATTGGGTTCATTAGGGGAGCTGTTTTTT. Translated: CASLGTLGSLGELFF.

The chain combines TRBV2 with TRBJ1-1, with D perhaps matching TRBD1 (6 bases). The germline gives CDR1 SNHLY, CDR2 FYNNEI. Trimming left V 11 bases short and J 8 bases short, with 9 bases between. The CDR3 totals 9 residues. DNA for the CDR3: TGTGCCGGAGACAGGGAAGCTTTCTTT. Amino acid sequence: CAGDREAFF.

V is TRBV7-3 and J is TRBJ2-1, with D hard to call. Germline CDR1 and CDR2: SGHTA and FQGTGA. V was trimmed by 3 bases and J by 8 bases, leaving 11 bases between them. CDR3 size: 13 residues. The CDR3 bases are TGTGCCAGCAGCTTTGATTCCGGGTATGAGCAGTTCTTC. Protein sequence: CASSFDSGYEQFF.

The CDR3 coding sequence is TGTGCCATCAGTGCCGGGGTGGGAGACATTCAGTACTTC. This codes for CAISAGVGDIQYF. The rearrangement links TRBV10-3 to TRBJ2-4, with a weak D call TRBD2 (5 bases). V lost 4 bases and J 8 bases, leaving 12 bases between the germline ends. The CDR3 contains 13 residues. Germline V CDR1 and CDR2: ENHRY, SYGVKD.

This rearrangement joins TRBV4-2 to TRBJ2-5; 8 bases map to TRBD2. Germline values: CDR1 LGHNA, CDR2 YNFKEQ. With V trimmed by 0 bases and J by 4 bases, 10 bases remained unmatched. The CDR3 extends over 17 amino acids. CDR3 residues: CASSQDLGSGGPETQYF. As DNA, the CDR3 is TGTGCCAGCAGCCAAGATCTAGGGAGCGGGGGCCCAGAGACCCAGTACTTC.

The J gene is TRBJ1-2, the V gene TRBV7-9; possible D gene TRBD1, 6 bases. CDR3 length: 13 amino acids. V lost 5 bases and J lost 5, with 12 bases in between. Germline CDR1 and CDR2: SEHNR and FQNEAQ (reference sequence). DNA of the CDR3: TGTGCCAGCAGCACCCTGGGGGCATATGGCTACACCTTC. Encoded protein: CASSTLGAYGYTF. The full variable domain, completed using reference TRBV7-9 and TRBJ1-2, is DTGVSQNPRHKITKRGQNVTFRCDPISEHNRLYWYRQTLGQGPEFLTYFQNEAQLEKSRLLSDRFSAERPKGSFSTLEIQRTEQGDSAMYLCASSTLGAYGYTFGSGTRLTVV.

This clone was seen a single time. The genes are TRBV30 and TRBJ2-7; TRBD1 is a possible D gene (6 bases). Germline V gene lookup returns CDR1 GTSNPN and CDR2 SVGIG (reference sequence). V lost 2 bases and J 3 bases, leaving 11 bases between the germline ends. The CDR3 runs 13 residues. The CDR3 region is CAWSPGQIYEQYF. The CDR3 DNA reads TGTGCCTGGAGTCCGGGACAAATCTACGAGCAGTACTTC.